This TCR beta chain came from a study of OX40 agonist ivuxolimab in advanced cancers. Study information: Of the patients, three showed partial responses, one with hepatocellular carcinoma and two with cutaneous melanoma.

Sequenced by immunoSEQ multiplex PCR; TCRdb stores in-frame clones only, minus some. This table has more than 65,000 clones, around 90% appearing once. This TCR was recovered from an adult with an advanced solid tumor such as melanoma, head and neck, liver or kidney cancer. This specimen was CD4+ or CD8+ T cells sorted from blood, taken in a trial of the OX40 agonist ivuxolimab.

The CDR3 here is CASSSPSNTEAFF. The CDR3 DNA reads as TGTGCCAGCAGTTCACCCTCCAACACTGAAGCTTTCTTT. This chain connects TRBV28 to TRBJ1-1, with no clear D. Germline V gene lookup returns CDR1 MDHEN and CDR2 SYDVKM. This CDR3 is 13 amino acids long. Trimming took 4 bases from V and 2 from J, leaving 8 bases between them.